Below, 6 T cell receptor beta chains from the same sample are listed, as sequenced in a study of molecular identifiers for immune sequencing clone quantification. One entry per CDR3 protein, called by TCRdb with MiXCR from the PCR reads. Among just under 650,000 distinct CDR3 sequences listed, just under 20% were seen once. Input material: naive CD8+ T cells from blood, with Jurkat cell RNA spiked in. The subset was: FACS-sorted CD8+CD4-CCR7+CD45RA+ naive T cells. Receptors originate from a human donor in good health. Some libraries in this study had Jurkat cell RNA spiked in.

The genes are TRBV19 and TRBJ1-4; perhaps TRBD1 as D (5 bases). Germline CDR1 is LNHDA and CDR2 is SQIVND (reference sequence). The V end was cut by 8 bases, the J end by 7 bases, with 17 bases between. The CDR3 covers 14 residues. CDR3 coding DNA: TGTGCCAGTGGTACTTCAGGGAGTCTTGAAAAACTGTTTTTT. Protein: CASGTSGSLEKLFF.

This clonotype has a count of ten or more. This chain uses TRBV5-5 with TRBJ1-1, with no clear D. V shed 4 bases and J shed 2 bases, with 12 bases lying between them. The CDR3 is made up of 14 amino acids. Looked up from germline, CDR1 is SGHKS and CDR2 is YYEKEE (reference sequence). CDR3 amino acids: CASSPGEGNTEAFF. CDR3 coding DNA: TGTGCCAGCAGCCCCGGAGAGGGTAACACTGAAGCTTTCTTT.

This clonotype has a count of ten or more. The chain is built from TRBV13 and TRBJ1-2; no clear D. CDR1 and CDR2 from the germline V gene are PRHDT and FYEKMQ (reference sequence). V was clipped by 5 bases and J by 1 base, with 8 bases between them. The CDR3 sequence is 13 residues long. Here the CDR3 reads CASSVDYNYGYTF. The CDR3 DNA reads TGTGCCAGCAGCGTCGACTATAACTATGGCTACACCTTC.

This clonotype was seen ten or more times. The chain has TRBV4-3 and TRBJ2-3; a possible D gene is TRBD1 (5 bases). In germline, CDR1 is LGHNA, CDR2 YSLEER. The CDR3 sequence is 17 residues long. V shed 0 bases and J shed 1 base, with 14 bases lying between them. The CDR3 is CASSQDRQGRGTDTQYF. The DNA of the CDR3 is TGCGCCAGCAGCCAAGATAGGCAGGGAAGAGGCACAGATACGCAGTATTTT.

Notes on this clonotype: One end of the junction varies from germline; a read error may be responsible. The chain carries TRBV5-3 and TRBJ2-7; perhaps TRBD2 as D (5 bases). TRBV5-3 is identified as an open reading frame with a role that is uncertain. CDR3 length: 14 amino acids. The CDR3 DNA reads TGTGCCGGAAGGTGGCTAGCAGGAGCGTACGAGCAGTGCTTC. Amino acids: CAGRWLAGAYEQCF.

This clonotype was picked up many times. The chain combines TRBV13 with TRBJ2-3, with 8 bases fitting TRBD1. The CDR3 runs to 13 residues. V trimming: 8 bases; J trimming: 1 base; junction bases outside the gene matches: 2. In germline, CDR1 is PRHDT, CDR2 FYEKMQ (reference sequence). CDR3: CASDRGRTDTQYF. The CDR3 nucleotides read TGTGCCAGCGACAGGGGACGCACAGATACGCAGTATTTT. Full variable domain (outside the CDR3, taken from reference TRBV13 and TRBJ2-3): AAGVIQSPRHLIKEKRETATLKCYPIPRHDTVYWYQQGPGQDPQFLISFYEKMQSDKGSIPDRFSAQQFSDYHSELNMSSLELGDSALYFCASDRGRTDTQYFGPGTRLTVL.